The sequence of this TCR beta chain was determined in a study of CD8 T cells in Susac syndrome. Whole-study results and caveats: Regarding the TCR sequencing and HLA analysis, the study admitted that a relatively small number of individuals were involved.

The patients who served as multiple sclerosis controls were treatment-naive and had stable or active relapsing-remitting disease that fulfilled the revised McDonald criteria. Reverse transcription of roughly 0.45 to 1 ug RNA was carried out with random hexamers. Coverage of TCR beta CDR3 amplification by immunoSEQ multiplex PCR extended to 54 Vbeta and 13 Jbeta. TCRdb re-derived calls from the immunoSEQ multiplex PCR reads in MiXCR, one entry per CDR3 protein. The repertoire includes approximately 110,000 distinct CDR3 sequences, approximately 93% of them detected once, and roughly 0.29% sits in the top ten. V shed 8 bases, J shed 4 bases, and the junction held 13 bases outside the gene matches. Germline CDR1 is MGHDK and CDR2 is SYGVNS. There are 16 residues in the CDR3. A word on this clonotype: Its specificity is not known.

The chain combines TRBV25-1 with TRBJ2-3; the match to TRBD1 covers 9 bases. This TCR came from a human donor with multiple sclerosis. The sample was CD8+ T cells from PBMCs. The CDR3: CASVWPGQGAADTQYF. In DNA, the CDR3 is TGTGCCAGCGTCTGGCCGGGACAGGGCGCAGCAGATACGCAGTATTTT.